The 19 T cell receptor beta chains presented below share a single source sample, sequenced in a study of cytomegalovirus exposure and HLA in healthy donors. The PCR used 60 Vbeta and 13 Jbeta primers. Only in-frame clones appear in the TCRdb table, and some are missing; sequencing was by immunoSEQ multiplex PCR. The table lists fewer than 200,000 clones, approximately 90% of them singletons. The specimen sequenced was PBMCs. The source of these receptors is a boy aged 2 to 9 in good health and CMV-seronegative.

The chain uses TRBV5-4 and TRBJ2-1, with D maybe TRBD1 (5 bases). V lost 4 bases and J 8 bases, leaving 16 bases between the germline ends. The CDR3 length is 14 residues. CDR1 is SGHNT, CDR2 YYREEE, per germline (reference sequence). CDR3 sequence (DNA): TGTGCCAGCAGCGGAATAGGGGTTTATGATGAGCAGTTCTTC. The encoded protein is CASSGIGVYDEQFF.

This CDR3 reads CASSLGTGGQTQYF. CDR3 coding DNA: TGCGCCAGCAGCTTAGGGACAGGGGGCCAGACCCAGTACTTC. The chain uses TRBV5-1 and TRBJ2-5; TRBD1 aligns across 12 bases. The V gene end was trimmed by 2 bases and the J gene end by 6 bases; junction bases not matched to a gene: 2. The V gene's germline CDR1 is SGHRS and CDR2 YFSETQ. The CDR3 is 14 residues long.

The chain is built from TRBV27 and TRBJ1-1; no reliable D call. The V gene lost 0 bases and the J gene lost 1 base, with 12 bases spanning the gap. The CDR3 totals 16 residues. Germline V lookup: CDR1 MNHEY, CDR2 SMNVEV (reference sequence). The CDR3 region is CASSLSLVTSNTEAFF. CDR3 bases: TGTGCCAGCAGTTTATCCCTCGTGACATCGAACACTGAAGCTTTCTTT.

The rearrangement links TRBV2 to TRBJ2-7; 7 bases match TRBD1. V shed 4 bases and J 2 bases; nucleotides not matched to a gene: 5. The CDR3 has 14 residues. Germline CDR1 and CDR2: SNHLY and FYNNEI. The chain's CDR3 is CASSVYRGAYEQYF. CDR3 coding DNA: TGTGCCAGCAGTGTTTACAGGGGCGCCTACGAGCAGTACTTC.

This sequence joins TRBV14 and TRBJ2-1, with TRBD2 identical over 9 bases. This CDR3 region has 15 residues. Per germline, CDR1 SGHDN and CDR2 FVKESK. The J segment lost 4 bases and the V segment lost 2 bases, leaving 3 bases of the junction unmatched. DNA of the CDR3: TGTGCCAGCAGCCAACTAGCGGGGTCATACAATGAGCAGTTCTTC. Translated, it gives CASSQLAGSYNEQFF.

This chain joins TRBV18 and TRBJ1-2, with D tentatively TRBD1 (5 bases). CDR3 size: 12 residues. V lost 4 bases and J lost 6, with 9 bases in between. Looked up from germline, CDR1 is KGHSH and CDR2 is LQKENI. Written as DNA, the CDR3 is TGTGCCAGCTCACAAGCAGGGCATGGCTACACCTTC. Translation: CASSQAGHGYTF.

This chain links TRBV30 with TRBJ1-3; D not certain. Trimming took 5 bases from V and 0 from J, leaving 14 bases between them. CDR3 length equals 15 residues. In germline, CDR1 is GTSNPN, CDR2 SVGIG (reference sequence). The CDR3 sequence is CAWEGGLISGNTIYF. The CDR3 nucleotides are TGTGCCTGGGAGGGAGGGTTGATCTCTGGAAACACCATATATTTT.

The CDR3 DNA reads TGTGCCAGCAGTGAAGCGCAAGGGGGGGTGGAGACCCAGTACTTC. The encoded protein is CASSEAQGGVETQYF. The gene calls are TRBV6-1 and TRBJ2-5; perhaps TRBD2 as D (7 bases). V shed 0 bases and J shed 5 bases, with 13 bases lying between them. The V gene's germline CDR1 is MNHNS and CDR2 SASEGT. The CDR3 consists of 15 residues.

This clone was found a few times. J is TRBJ2-7 and V is TRBV5-6; 14 bases fit TRBD2. The CDR3 spans 15 residues. V shed 4 bases and J 9 bases; nucleotides not matched to a gene: 9. In germline, CDR1 is SGHDT, CDR2 YYEEEE. The CDR3 DNA follows: TGTGCCAGCAGCCCCGCCGGGACTAGCGGGAGTTGGCAGTACTTC. It codes for CASSPAGTSGSWQYF.

This rearrangement joins TRBV29-1 to TRBJ2-1; 10 bases align to TRBD2. CDR3 length: 14 residues. CDR1 and CDR2 from the germline V gene are SQVTM and ANQGSEA. V lost 7 bases to trimming and J lost 9 bases; unmatched junction nucleotides: 12. CDR3: CSAPALAGEFEQFF. The CDR3 DNA reads as TGCAGCGCCCCGGCCCTAGCGGGAGAATTTGAGCAGTTCTTC.

The chain employs TRBV18 and TRBJ1-6, with D possibly TRBD1 on 6 matching bases. Germline V CDR1 and CDR2: KGHSH, LQKENI. V was cut by 3 bases and J by 7 bases, with 16 bases left in between. The CDR3 covers 16 residues. The CDR3 DNA sequence: TGTGCCAGCTCACCCCCCAGTCTGCAGGGGAATTCACCCCTCCACTTT. This sequence encodes CASSPPSLQGNSPLHF.

The chain joins TRBV27 to TRBJ2-7; D not resolved. V shed 4 bases and J shed 6 bases, with 16 bases lying between them. Per germline, CDR1 MNHEY and CDR2 SMNVEV (reference sequence). The CDR3 sequence is 14 residues long. CDR3 coding DNA: TGTGCCAGCAGTTCCGACGGTAATCAGGTCGAGCAGTACTTC. Its protein is CASSSDGNQVEQYF.

This clone has a handful of counts. This chain uses TRBV28 with TRBJ1-4; D is uncertain. Trimming removed 4 bases at V and 5 bases at J, with 14 bases between. The CDR3 consists of 15 residues. Germline CDR1 and CDR2: MDHEN and SYDVKM. Here the CDR3 reads CASSSYTGRNEKLFF. The CDR3 DNA reads as TGTGCCAGCAGTTCCTATACTGGTCGGAATGAAAAACTGTTTTTT.

The V and J genes are TRBV6-1 and TRBJ2-5; D uncertain. This CDR3 spans 15 amino acids. The V gene lost 4 bases and the J gene lost 5 bases, with 17 bases spanning the gap. Germline CDR1 and CDR2: MNHNS and SASEGT. This chain's CDR3 is CASSGNLGSWETQYF. CDR3 nucleotide sequence: TGTGCCAGCAGTGGAAATCTAGGATCTTGGGAGACCCAGTACTTC.

The chain is built from TRBV27 and TRBJ2-4; D is ambiguous. With 2 bases removed from V and 6 bases from J, the gap between germline ends came to 8 bases. This CDR3 contains 13 residues. The V gene's germline CDR1 is MNHEY and CDR2 SMNVEV (reference sequence). For the CDR3, the DNA is TGTGCCAGCAGTTTAGATAGAGGAAACATTCAGTACTTC. Its protein is CASSLDRGNIQYF.

This clone was observed once. V usage is TRBV5-6 and J usage is TRBJ2-3, with D possibly TRBD1 on 6 matching bases. CDR3 length equals 13 residues. V was cut by 4 bases and J by 7 bases, with 13 bases left in between. The germline CDR1 and CDR2 sequences are SGHDT and YYEEEE. CDR3 sequence: CASSKQGGNTQYF. The CDR3 coding sequence is TGTGCCAGCAGCAAACAGGGCGGAAATACGCAGTATTTT. Full variable domain (missing parts from reference TRBV5-6 and TRBJ2-3): DAGVTQSPTHLIKTRGQQVTLRCSPKSGHDTVSWYQQALGQGPQFIFQYYEEEERQRGNFPDRFSGHQFPNYSSELNVNALLLGDSALYLCASSKQGGNTQYFGPGTRLTVL.

This clone appeared a single time. J is TRBJ2-7 and V is TRBV6-6, with 9 nucleotides matching TRBD1. V was clipped by 8 bases and J by 4 bases; unmatched bases: 9. The CDR3 is 14 residues long. Germline lookup yields CDR1 MNHNY and CDR2 SVGAGI (reference sequence). This CDR3 is CASETGGSFYEQYF. Written as DNA, the CDR3 is TGTGCCAGCGAAACAGGGGGCTCTTTTTACGAGCAGTACTTC.

The chain joins TRBV5-1 to TRBJ1-5; 7 nucleotides match TRBD1. The CDR3 spans 16 residues. Germline CDR1 is SGHRS and CDR2 is YFSETQ. V was pared by 0 bases and J by 6 bases, with 9 bases of the junction left unmatched. The CDR3 bases are TGCGCCAGCAGCTTGGGCGACAGGGAAGGAGGTCAGCCCCAGCATTTT. Encoded protein: CASSLGDREGGQPQHF.

The chain recombines TRBV4-1 with TRBJ2-1; 8 nucleotides agree with TRBD2. The CDR3 length is 16 residues. Germline V gene sequence: CDR1 MGHRA, CDR2 YSYEKL. V lost 0 bases and J lost 0; bases outside the gene matches: 1. The CDR3 coding sequence is TGCGCCAGCAGCCAAGAGAGCGGGAGCTCCTACAATGAGCAGTTCTTC. Protein sequence: CASSQESGSSYNEQFF.